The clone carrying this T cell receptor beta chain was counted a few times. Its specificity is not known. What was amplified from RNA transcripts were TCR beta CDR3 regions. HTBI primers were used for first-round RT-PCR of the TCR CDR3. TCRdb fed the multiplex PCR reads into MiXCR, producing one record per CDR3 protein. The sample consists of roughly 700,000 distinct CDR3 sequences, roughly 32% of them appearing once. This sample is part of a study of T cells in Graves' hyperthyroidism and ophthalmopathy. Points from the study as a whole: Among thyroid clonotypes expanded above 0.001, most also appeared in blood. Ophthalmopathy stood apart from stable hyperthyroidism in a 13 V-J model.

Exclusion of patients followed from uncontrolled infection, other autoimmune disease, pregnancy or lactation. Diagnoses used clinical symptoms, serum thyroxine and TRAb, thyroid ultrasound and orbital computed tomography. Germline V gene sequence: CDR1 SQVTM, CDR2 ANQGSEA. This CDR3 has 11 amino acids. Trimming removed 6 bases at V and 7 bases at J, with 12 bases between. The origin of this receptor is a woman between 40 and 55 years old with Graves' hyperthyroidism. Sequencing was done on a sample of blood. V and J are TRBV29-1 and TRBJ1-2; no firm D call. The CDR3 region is CSVPQASGYTF. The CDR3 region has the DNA TGCAGCGTACCTCAGGCGAGTGGCTACACCTTC.